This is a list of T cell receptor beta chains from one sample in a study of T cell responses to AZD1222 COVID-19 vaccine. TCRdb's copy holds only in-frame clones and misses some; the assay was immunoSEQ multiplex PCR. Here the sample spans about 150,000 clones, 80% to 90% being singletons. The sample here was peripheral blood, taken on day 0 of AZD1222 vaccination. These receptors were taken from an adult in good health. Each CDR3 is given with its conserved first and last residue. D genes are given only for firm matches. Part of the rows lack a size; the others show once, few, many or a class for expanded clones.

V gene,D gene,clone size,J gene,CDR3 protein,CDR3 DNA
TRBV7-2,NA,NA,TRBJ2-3,CASSSPPGTTDTQYF,TGTGCCAGCAGCTCCCCCCCGGGGACCACAGATACGCAGTATTTT
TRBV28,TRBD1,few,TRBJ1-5,CASSSFGLTGFYNQPQHF,TGTGCCAGCAGTTCCTTTGGGTTGACAGGGTTCTACAATCAGCCCCAGCATTTT
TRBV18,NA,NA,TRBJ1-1,CASSPGSPKITEAFF,TGTGCCAGCTCACCCGGGTCCCCCAAAATCACTGAAGCTTTCTTT
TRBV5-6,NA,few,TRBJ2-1,CASSLDRSDYNEQFF,TGTGCCAGCAGCTTGGATCGGTCCGATTACAATGAGCAGTTCTTC
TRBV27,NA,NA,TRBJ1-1,CASSFRPNTEAFF,TGTGCCAGCAGTTTCCGGCCGAACACTGAAGCTTTCTTT
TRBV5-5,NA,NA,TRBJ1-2,CASSWSGGDSNYGYTF,TGTGCCAGCAGCTGGAGTGGGGGCGATTCTAACTATGGCTACACCTTC
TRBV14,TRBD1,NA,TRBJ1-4,CASSPRTGGREKLFF,TGTGCCAGCAGCCCCCGGACAGGGGGACGTGAAAAACTGTTTTTT
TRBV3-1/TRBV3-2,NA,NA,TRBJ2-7,CASSQFVSSEQYF,TGTGCCAGCAGCCAGTTCGTGTCTAGCGAGCAGTACTTC
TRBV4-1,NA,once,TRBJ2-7,CASSRDNEQYF,TGCGCCAGCAGCCGTGATAACGAGCAGTACTTC
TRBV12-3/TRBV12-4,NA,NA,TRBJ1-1,CASSNPNTEAFF,TGTGCCAGCAGTAACCCTAACACTGAAGCTTTCTTT
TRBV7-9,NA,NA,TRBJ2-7,CASSYPGPRSEQYF,TGTGCCAGCAGCTACCCGGGACCTAGGAGCGAGCAGTACTTC
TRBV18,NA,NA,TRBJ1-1,CASSPRNLVDNTEAFF,TGTGCCAGCTCACCGCGGAACTTGGTTGATAACACTGAAGCTTTCTTT
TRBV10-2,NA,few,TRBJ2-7,CASSDWQKTYEQYF,TGCGCCAGCAGTGATTGGCAAAAGACCTACGAGCAGTACTTC
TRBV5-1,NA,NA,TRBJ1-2,CASSPYVEPSGYTF,TGCGCCAGCAGCCCCTATGTGGAACCCTCCGGCTACACCTTC
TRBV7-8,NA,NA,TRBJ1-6,CASSRPGRGNSPLHF,TGTGCCAGCAGCCGTCCAGGACGGGGAAATTCACCCCTCCACTTT
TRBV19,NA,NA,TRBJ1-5,CASSIRDVPQPQHF,TGTGCCAGTAGTATCCGGGATGTTCCGCAGCCCCAGCATTTT
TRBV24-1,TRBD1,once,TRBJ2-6,CATSDSPGQKPSGANVLTF,TGTGCCACCAGTGATTCCCCGGGACAGAAGCCCTCTGGGGCCAACGTCCTGACTTTC
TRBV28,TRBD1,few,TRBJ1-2,CASSSPPGQGRGYTF,TGTGCCAGCAGTTCCCCACCGGGACAGGGTAGGGGCTACACCTTC
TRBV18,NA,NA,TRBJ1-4,CASSPMTGVNEKLFF,TGTGCCAGCTCACCAATGACAGGAGTTAATGAAAAACTGTTTTTT
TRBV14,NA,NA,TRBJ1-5,CASSQYSNQPQHF,TGTGCCAGCAGCCAATATAGCAATCAGCCCCAGCATTTT
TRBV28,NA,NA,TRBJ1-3,CASRQVSGNTIYF,TGTGCCAGTCGACAGGTCTCTGGAAACACCATATATTTT
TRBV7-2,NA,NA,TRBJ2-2,CASSLGVARKKELFF,TGTGCCAGCAGCTTAGGCGTAGCCCGCAAGAAGGAGCTGTTTTTT
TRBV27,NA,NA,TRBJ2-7,CASSSGGLSGTYSYEQYF,TGTGCCAGCAGTTCAGGCGGTCTCAGTGGTACCTACTCCTACGAGCAGTACTTC
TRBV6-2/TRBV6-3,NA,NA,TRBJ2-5,CASSYSSPPFPETQYF,TGTGCCAGCAGTTACTCGTCGCCGCCCTTCCCAGAGACCCAGTACTTC
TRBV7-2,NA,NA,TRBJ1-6,CASSLTDNYNSPLHF,TGTGCCAGCAGCTTAACAGATAACTATAATTCACCCCTCCACTTT
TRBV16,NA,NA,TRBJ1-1,CASSQSTPPRTEAFF,TGTGCCAGCAGCCAATCGACCCCCCCCCGCACGGAAGCTTTCTTT
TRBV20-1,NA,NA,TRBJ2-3,CSASALANTGVLDTQYF,TGCAGTGCTAGTGCTCTAGCGAACACGGGAGTGTTAGATACGCAGTATTTT
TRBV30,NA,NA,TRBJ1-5,CAWRGQSNQPQHF,TGTGCCTGGAGAGGGCAGTCTAATCAGCCCCAGCATTTT
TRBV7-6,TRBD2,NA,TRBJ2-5,CASSGTIQETQYF,TGTGCCTCTAGCGGAACCATACAAGAGACCCAGTACTTC
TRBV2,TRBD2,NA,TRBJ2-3,CAIASGGGQDTQYF,TGTGCCATAGCTAGCGGGGGGGGCCAAGATACGCAGTATTTT
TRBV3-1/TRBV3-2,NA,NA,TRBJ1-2,CASSPGIVDYGYTF,TGTGCCAGCAGCCCAGGGATTGTGGACTATGGCTACACCTTC
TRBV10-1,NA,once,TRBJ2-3,CATSGYREPSTDTQYF,TGCGCCACCAGTGGCTATCGGGAACCCAGCACAGATACGCAGTATTTT
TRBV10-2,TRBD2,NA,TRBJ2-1,CASNMGLAGGFEQFF,TGCGCCAGCAATATGGGACTAGCGGGAGGGTTTGAGCAGTTCTTC
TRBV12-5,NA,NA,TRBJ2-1,CASGLPQGWGNEQFF,TGTGCTAGTGGTTTGCCACAGGGCTGGGGGAATGAGCAGTTCTTC
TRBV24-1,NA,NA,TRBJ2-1,CATSDFGNEQFF,TGTGCCACCAGTGATTTCGGCAATGAGCAGTTCTTC
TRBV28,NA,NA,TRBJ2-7,CASSFGGPYEQYF,TGTGCCAGCAGTTTCGGGGGGCCTTACGAGCAGTACTTC
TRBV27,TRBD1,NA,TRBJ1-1,CASRTGGQGTEAFF,TGTGCCAGCAGAACAGGGGGCCAGGGAACTGAAGCTTTCTTT
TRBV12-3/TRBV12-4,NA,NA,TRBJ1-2,CASSTTYGYTF,TGTGCCAGCAGTACAACCTATGGCTACACCTTC
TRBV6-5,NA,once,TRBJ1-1,CASSQQGWTEAFF,TGTGCCAGCAGTCAGCAGGGTTGGACTGAAGCTTTCTTT
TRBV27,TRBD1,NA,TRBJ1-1,CATRQGMNTEAFF,TGTGCCACCAGACAGGGAATGAACACTGAAGCTTTCTTT
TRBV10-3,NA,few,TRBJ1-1,CAISENSGGTEAFF,TGTGCCATCAGTGAAAACTCCGGGGGAACTGAAGCTTTCTTT
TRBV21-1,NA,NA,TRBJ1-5,CASSKGRGRAHFDQPQHF,TGTGCCAGCAGCAAAGGTCGGGGCAGGGCCCACTTCGATCAGCCCCAGCATTTT
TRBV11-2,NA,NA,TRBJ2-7,CASSYPGPYEQYF,TGTGCCAGCAGCTACCCGGGACCTTACGAGCAGTACTTC
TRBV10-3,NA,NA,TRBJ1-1,CAIAPTENTEAFF,TGTGCCATCGCACCGACAGAGAACACTGAAGCTTTCTTT
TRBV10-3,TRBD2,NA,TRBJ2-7,CAISDPSGLAGALSYEQYF,TGTGCCATCAGTGACCCGAGCGGACTAGCGGGGGCCCTTTCCTACGAGCAGTACTTC
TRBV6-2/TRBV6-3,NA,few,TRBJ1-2,CASSQPRTANYGYTF,TGTGCCAGCAGTCAACCCCGGACGGCGAACTATGGCTACACCTTC
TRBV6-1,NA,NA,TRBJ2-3,CASSERGTDTQYF,TGTGCCAGCAGTGAGAGGGGCACAGATACGCAGTATTTT
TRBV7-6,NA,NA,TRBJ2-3,CASSESFDRGTDTQYF,TGTGCCAGCAGCGAGAGTTTTGATCGGGGCACAGATACGCAGTATTTT
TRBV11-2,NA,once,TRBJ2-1,CASSLAHEQFF,TGTGCCAGCAGCCTAGCCCATGAGCAGTTCTTC
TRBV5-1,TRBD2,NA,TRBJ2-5,CASSLAKGLGAETQYF,TGCGCCAGCAGCTTGGCCAAGGGACTAGGTGCGGAGACCCAGTACTTC
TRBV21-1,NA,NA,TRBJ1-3,CASSKVGRSGNTIYF,TGTGCCAGCAGCAAAGTTGGCCGCTCTGGAAACACCATATATTTT
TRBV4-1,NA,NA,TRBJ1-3,CASSHNQGTSGNTIYF,TGCGCCAGCAGCCATAATCAAGGGACCTCTGGAAACACCATATATTTT
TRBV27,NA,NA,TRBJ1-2,CASSFSAGLGYTF,TGTGCCAGCAGTTTCAGCGCAGGGCTTGGCTACACCTTC
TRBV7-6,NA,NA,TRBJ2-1,CASRESGRQFF,TGTGCCAGCAGAGAATCCGGGCGGCAGTTCTTC
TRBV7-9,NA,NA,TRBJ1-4,CASSFGEKLFF,TGTGCCAGCAGCTTCGGTGAAAAACTGTTTTTT
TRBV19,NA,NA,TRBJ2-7,CASSIQGSTLYEQYF,TGTGCCAGTAGTATCCAGGGGTCTACACTCTACGAGCAGTACTTC
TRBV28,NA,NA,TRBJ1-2,CASSTPSGLLGYGYTF,TGTGCCAGCAGTACCCCATCAGGGCTTCTGGGCTATGGCTACACCTTC